The rows below give T cell receptor beta chains drawn from one sample of a study of human T cells and chemical hapten exposure. TCRdb used MiXCR to reprocess the RACE reads, holding one entry per CDR3 protein. The sample has 240,000 or so distinct CDR3 sequences; approximately 8.6% are singletons. The sequencing used whole blood, collected in connection with sensitization to the hapten diphenylcyclopropenone (DPC). All receptors derive from a woman aged 40-49 years with alopecia areata. Some clones in this sample may be carry-over from other donors' samples. Each CDR3 is given with its conserved first and last residue. A D gene is named only where the DNA matches it firmly. Size is stated for part of the rows, as once, few or many counts, or as a class when the clone is expanded.

D | J | size | V | CDR3 | DNA
NA | TRBJ2-7 | many | TRBV6-2/TRBV6-3 | CASSYATNSYEQYF | TGTGCCAGCAGTTATGCCACTAACTCCTACGAGCAGTACTTC
NA | TRBJ2-7 | NA | TRBV12-3/TRBV12-4 | CASSLWTNYEQYF | TGTGCCAGCAGTTTGTGGACAAACTACGAGCAGTACTTC
NA | TRBJ1-1 | many | TRBV6-5 | CASSAGFEAFF | TGTGCCAGCAGCGCAGGGTTTGAAGCTTTCTTT
TRBD2 | TRBJ2-1 | NA | TRBV9 | CASSVGTSNVRVGEQFF | TGTGCCAGCAGCGTAGGGACTAGCAACGTAAGGGTTGGAGAGCAGTTCTTC
TRBD1 | TRBJ2-1 | NA | TRBV24-1 | CATSDSGQSYNEQFF | TGTGCCACCAGTGATTCGGGACAGTCCTACAATGAGCAGTTCTTC
NA | TRBJ2-7 | few | TRBV28 | CASRPRGSGSYEQYF | TGTGCCAGCAGGCCGCGAGGGAGTGGTAGCTACGAGCAGTACTTC
TRBD2 | TRBJ2-1 | many | TRBV7-2 | CASSLTSGPRNEQFF | TGTGCCAGCAGCCTCACTAGCGGTCCCCGAAATGAGCAGTTCTTC
TRBD2 | TRBJ2-1 | few | TRBV5-1 | CASSLSGRIANEQFF | TGCGCCAGCAGCTTGTCCGGGAGGATTGCCAATGAGCAGTTCTTC
NA | TRBJ2-5 | NA | TRBV7-9 | CASSLRPRDQETQYF | TGTGCCAGCAGCCTCCGACCGCGCGACCAAGAGACCCAGTACTTC
NA | TRBJ1-2 | NA | TRBV5-6 | CASSLAGKDYGYTF | TGTGCCAGCAGCTTGGCCGGCAAGGACTATGGCTACACCTTC
NA | TRBJ1-2 | NA | TRBV29-1 | CSGGDNHGYTF | TGCAGCGGCGGGGATAACCATGGCTACACCTTC
NA | TRBJ1-2 | few | TRBV4-2 | CASSQLLTGNYGYTF | TGTGCCAGCAGCCAACTACTCACAGGGAACTATGGCTACACCTTC
NA | TRBJ1-1 | NA | TRBV28 | CASSLYVDGREAFF | TGTGCCAGCAGTTTATACGTTGATGGCAGGGAAGCTTTCTTT
NA | TRBJ1-4 | NA | TRBV6-5 | CASRGTVENEKLFF | TGTGCCAGCAGAGGGACCGTCGAAAATGAAAAACTGTTTTTT
TRBD1 | TRBJ2-3 | NA | TRBV7-8 | CASTLNRGRLDTQYF | TGTGCCAGCACCCTAAACAGGGGCAGATTGGATACGCAGTATTTT